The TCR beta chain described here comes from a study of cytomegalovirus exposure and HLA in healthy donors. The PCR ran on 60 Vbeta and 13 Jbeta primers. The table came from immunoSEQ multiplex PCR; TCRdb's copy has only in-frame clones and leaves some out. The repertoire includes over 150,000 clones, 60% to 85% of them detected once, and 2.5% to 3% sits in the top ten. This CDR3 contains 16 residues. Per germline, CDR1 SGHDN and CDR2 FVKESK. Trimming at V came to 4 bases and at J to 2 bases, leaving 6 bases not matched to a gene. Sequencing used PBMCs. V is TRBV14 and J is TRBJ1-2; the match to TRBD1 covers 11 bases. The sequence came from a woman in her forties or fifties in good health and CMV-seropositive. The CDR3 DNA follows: TGTGCCAGCAGCCCCCTGGACAGGGGGCCGAACTATGGCTACACCTTC. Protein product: CASSPLDRGPNYGYTF.